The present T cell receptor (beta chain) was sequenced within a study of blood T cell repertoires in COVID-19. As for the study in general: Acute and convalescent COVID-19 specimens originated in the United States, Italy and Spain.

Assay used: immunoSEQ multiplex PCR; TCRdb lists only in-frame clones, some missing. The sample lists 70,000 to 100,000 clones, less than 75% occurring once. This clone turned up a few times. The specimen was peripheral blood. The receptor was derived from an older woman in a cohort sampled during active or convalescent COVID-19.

CDR3 DNA sequence: TGCGCCAGCAGCCCCGGACAGGGGGCTTTTACCGGGGAGCTGTTTTTT. Translation: CASSPGQGAFTGELFF. V gene TRBV5-1 combines with J gene TRBJ2-2, with 11 bases fitting TRBD1. This CDR3 is 16 amino acids long. Germline-derived CDR1 and CDR2 are SGHRS and YFSETQ. V lost 4 bases to trimming and J lost 5 bases; unmatched junction nucleotides: 7.